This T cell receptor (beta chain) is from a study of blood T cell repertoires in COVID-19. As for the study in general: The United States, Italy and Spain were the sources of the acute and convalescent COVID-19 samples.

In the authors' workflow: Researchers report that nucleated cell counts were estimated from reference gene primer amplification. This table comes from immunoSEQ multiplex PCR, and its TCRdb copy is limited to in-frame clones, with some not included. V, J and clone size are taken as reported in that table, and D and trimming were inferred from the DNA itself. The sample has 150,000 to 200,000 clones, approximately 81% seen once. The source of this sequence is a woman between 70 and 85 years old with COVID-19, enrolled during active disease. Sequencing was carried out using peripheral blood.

The CDR3, as DNA: TGTGCCAGCAGCTTGGAGGCGGTCTCCTACAATGAGCAGTTCTTC. Translated: CASSLEAVSYNEQFF. This chain uses TRBV5-4 with TRBJ2-1; no clear D gene. This CDR3 comprises 15 residues. CDR1 SGHNT and CDR2 YYREEE come from the germline V gene (reference sequence). Between the trimmed V and J ends, which lost 0 bases and 0 bases, there was a span of 7 bases. Looking up the rest from reference TRBV5-4 and TRBJ2-1 gives the full variable domain: ETGVTQSPTHLIKTRGQQVTLRCSSQSGHNTVSWYQQALGQGPQFIFQYYREEENGRGNFPPRFSGLQFPNYSSELNVNALELDDSALYLCASSLEAVSYNEQFFGPGTRLTVL.